A selection of T cell receptor beta chains follows, all from one sample in a study of control samples from healthy donors and cancer patients. Some clones are missing from TCRdb's copy, which holds only in-frame ones; the method was immunoSEQ multiplex PCR. The table has approximately 53,000 clones, about 91% seen once. The sample comprised PBMCs. The source is a man aged 25 to 40 with colorectal cancer. CDR3s leave out the opening cysteine and the closing phenylalanine or tryptophan. The order of the fields is CDR3 length, V gene, J gene, CDR3 protein.

14,TRBV6-1,TRBJ1-6,ASSETEGRPNSPLH
13,TRBV10-3,TRBJ1-3,AITGGSGPGNTIY
14,TRBV6-5,TRBJ2-6,ASSYAGAVQANVLT
13,TRBV19,TRBJ2-1,ASSIWEMGIHEQF
12,TRBV5-6,TRBJ2-2,ASHRGQYTGELF
13,TRBV27,TRBJ1-2,ASSLFRGPNYGYT
14,TRBV6-1,TRBJ2-3,ASSEARGAGSDTQY
12,TRBV6-6,TRBJ1-5,ASSYGRVGQPQH
11,TRBV7-9,TRBJ1-2,ASSLGDQNGYT
11,TRBV7-2,TRBJ1-2,ASSSIYRGGYT
12,TRBV29-1,TRBJ1-5,SVETGGGGQPQH
12,TRBV4-3,TRBJ1-2,ASSPGVGIYGYT
11,TRBV4-2,TRBJ2-7,ASSQEVAYEQY
14,TRBV5-1,TRBJ1-6,ASSRARADAYSPLH
12,TRBV2,TRBJ1-2,ASSARDRAYGYT
12,TRBV12-5,TRBJ1-5,ASGTGLRNQPQH
11,TRBV5-6,TRBJ1-4,ASSLAWRGKLF
11,TRBV30,TRBJ1-1,AWSRRGRTEAF
11,TRBV19,TRBJ2-1,ASSGGSYNEQF
15,TRBV5-6,TRBJ2-4,ASSLDIGGEAKNIQY
12,TRBV30,TRBJ2-1,AWSAGVGDNEQF
14,TRBV6-5,TRBJ1-5,ASSYSWGLSLGPQH
11,TRBV25-1,TRBJ1-1,ASRSGVNTEAF
15,TRBV24-1,TRBJ2-1,ATSDPPRAGGNNEQF
12,TRBV7-9,TRBJ1-6,ASSPPMSGSPLH
13,TRBV4-3,TRBJ1-2,ASSQEGGAADGYT
15,TRBV6-2/TRBV6-3,TRBJ2-2,ASSPILLGRNTGELF
11,TRBV6-5,TRBJ2-7,ASSWTSSYEQY
13,TRBV5-6,TRBJ2-1,ASSFGGSSYNEQF
14,TRBV11-2,TRBJ2-3,ASSLISGGRTDTQY
14,TRBV6-1,TRBJ1-2,ASSGFAVSSNYGYT
13,TRBV11-2,TRBJ1-3,ASSFGRVGENTIY
13,TRBV5-1,TRBJ1-1,ASSVTGGEWTEAF
13,TRBV19,TRBJ2-2,ASTRDEFYTGELF
14,TRBV11-2,TRBJ2-5,ASSLGLAGGGETQY
14,TRBV6-5,TRBJ1-3,ASSYSIPQAGNTIY
14,TRBV6-5,TRBJ2-7,ASSYSLAGGPFEQY
13,TRBV9,TRBJ1-2,ASSVDPGKDYGYT
11,TRBV24-1,TRBJ1-2,ATSDVTGRGYT
12,TRBV24-1,TRBJ2-3,ATSDTGGTDTQY
16,TRBV25-1,TRBJ2-7,ASSAPGLAGGLTYEQY
13,TRBV25-1,TRBJ2-5,ASSEPDRGRETQY
14,TRBV14,TRBJ2-5,ASSQVSGAFQETQY
10,TRBV12-1,TRBJ2-3,ASSYLTDTQY
13,TRBV7-8,TRBJ2-3,ASSPRGLGSGTQY
13,TRBV7-9,TRBJ1-2,ASSPPRGRHYGYT
12,TRBV6-5,TRBJ1-2,ASRTGGPNYGYT
15,TRBV6-4,TRBJ1-2,ASRTGQFNRAFYGYT
13,TRBV5-5,TRBJ1-2,ASSFGTGTNYGYT
10,TRBV6-6,TRBJ2-1,ASSPVDNEQF
11,TRBV29-1,TRBJ2-2,SVGIVNTGELF
15,TRBV4-3,TRBJ2-2,ASSQSPTTSLLGELF
12,TRBV5-4,TRBJ2-7,ASSLRAGRDEQY
12,TRBV27,TRBJ1-5,ASSAGVTYQPQH
11,TRBV11-2,TRBJ2-1,ASSLPPYNEQF
10,TRBV28,TRBJ1-1,ASRAEPYEAF